This T cell receptor (beta chain) was observed in a study of T cell repertoires in cytomegalovirus infection. About the research overall: Carrying CMV and the relevant HLA type showed in public TCR beta signatures.

This clonotype was seen ten or more times. Trimming at V came to 5 bases and at J to 7 bases, leaving 14 bases not matched to a gene. Germline V gives CDR1 SGHVS, CDR2 FNYEAQ. The CDR3 runs 18 residues. TCRdb independently ran MiXCR on the reads; one entry per CDR3 protein. The table records 560,000 or so distinct CDR3 sequences, 16% of them present only once. The chain couples TRBV7-6 to TRBJ2-1; TRBD2 matches at 13 bases. The specimen sequenced was CD8+ T cells from PBMCs. This TCR was recovered from a human donor in good health (CMV status not recorded). Some clones in this sample may be carry-over from other donors' samples. CDR3 in DNA: TGTGCCAGCAGCCGGACTAGCGGGAGAGAGGCTTGGGGGAATGAGCAGTTCTTC. This sequence encodes CASSRTSGREAWGNEQFF. The whole variable domain, remainder taken from reference TRBV7-6 and TRBJ2-1, is GAGVSQSPRYKVTKRGQDVALRCDPISGHVSLYWYRQALGQGPEFLTYFNYEAQQDKSGLPNDRFSAERPEGSISTLTIQRTEQRDSAMYRCASSRTSGREAWGNEQFFGPGTRLTVL.